The 31 T cell receptor beta chains listed next were all sequenced from one sample in a study of blood T cell repertoires in COVID-19. The protocol was immunoSEQ multiplex PCR, while the TCRdb copy is restricted to in-frame clones and leaves out a portion. This table has approximately 210,000 clones, roughly 88% appearing once. The sequencing sample was made of peripheral blood. The receptors here all came from a man between 18 and 29 years old with active or convalescent COVID-19.

This clone was seen once. The chain couples TRBV5-1 to TRBJ1-4, with no clear D. CDR1 is SGHRS, CDR2 YFSETQ, per germline. This CDR3 has 14 amino acids. Trimming left V 4 bases short and J 7 bases short, with 14 bases between. This CDR3 is CASSAMEGSEKLFF. CDR3 sequence (DNA): TGCGCCAGCAGCGCCATGGAGGGAAGTGAAAAACTGTTTTTT. The whole variable domain, remainder taken from reference TRBV5-1 and TRBJ1-4, is KAGVTQTPRYLIKTRGQQVTLSCSPISGHRSVSWYQQTPGQGLQFLFEYFSETQRNKGNFPGRFSGRQFSNSRSEMNVSTLELGDSALYLCASSAMEGSEKLFFGSGTQLSVL.

This chain joins TRBV7-8 and TRBJ1-1; D gene unclear. Trimming took off 5 bases at V and 0 bases at J, with 10 bases between the two ends. The V gene's germline CDR1 is SGHVS and CDR2 FQNEAQ. The CDR3 covers 14 residues. As DNA, the CDR3 is TGTGCCAGCAGCGCTACAGCTATGAACACTGAAGCTTTCTTT. It yields the protein CASSATAMNTEAFF.

The chain carries TRBV30 and TRBJ1-6, with a possible D match to TRBD1 (6 bases). CDR3 length: 15 residues. Germline CDR1 GTSNPN, CDR2 SVGIG (reference sequence). Trimming stripped 0 bases from V and 7 bases from J, with 13 bases between. The CDR3 protein is CAWSVGGARNSPLHF. Here the CDR3 DNA reads TGTGCCTGGAGTGTCGGGGGGGCGCGCAATTCACCCCTCCACTTT.

V gene TRBV6-5 combines with J gene TRBJ2-5, with 11 bases fitting TRBD2. CDR3 length: 15 residues. The germline gives CDR1 MNHEY, CDR2 SVGAGI. V lost 6 bases and J lost 1; bases outside the gene matches: 4. This CDR3 reads CASRTLAGGQETQYF. The CDR3 DNA reads TGTGCCAGCAGGACCCTAGCGGGAGGCCAAGAGACCCAGTACTTC.

This clone has only one observation. The gene calls are TRBV5-4 and TRBJ2-7; the match to TRBD2 covers 12 bases. CDR1 and CDR2 (germline): SGHNT, YYREEE (reference sequence). V was clipped by 5 bases and J by 5 bases; unmatched bases: 5. This CDR3 has 14 amino acids. CDR3: CASSLTSGSNEQYF. The CDR3, as DNA: TGTGCCAGCAGTTTGACTAGCGGGAGTAACGAGCAGTACTTC.

The rearrangement joins TRBV19 to TRBJ1-4; possible D gene TRBD1, 5 bases. Trimming pared 9 bases from V and 10 bases from J, leaving 15 bases between. Germline V CDR1 and CDR2: LNHDA, SQIVND (reference sequence). CDR3 size: 12 residues. The CDR3 DNA is TGTGCCAGCGGGGGAGGACGAGCAAAACTGTTTTTT. It specifies CASGGGRAKLFF.

J is TRBJ2-2 and V is TRBV10-2; 7 nucleotides agree with TRBD2. Germline CDR1 and CDR2: WSHSY and SAAADI. The CDR3 totals 16 residues. The ends lost 7 bases at V and 0 bases at J; junction bases unmatched: 8. In DNA, the CDR3 is TGCGCCAGCAAAAGGGGTCGGGAGGCGAACACCGGGGAGCTGTTTTTT. This encodes CASKRGREANTGELFF.

The rearrangement joins TRBV19 to TRBJ1-1, with no clear D. This CDR3 is built from 14 residues. V gave up 2 bases and J gave up 4 bases, with 11 bases separating them. Germline CDR1 is LNHDA and CDR2 is SQIVND (reference sequence). CDR3 coding DNA: TGTGCCAGTAGTATATTGGTCGGACTCACTGAAGCTTTCTTT. Amino acid sequence: CASSILVGLTEAFF.

V and J are TRBV11-3 and TRBJ2-3; no clear D gene. Germline CDR1 SGHNT, CDR2 YENEEA. V was shortened by 0 bases and J by 6 bases, with 4 bases between the two germline ends. This CDR3 comprises 12 residues. CDR3 loop: CASSLDQDTQYF. The CDR3 DNA reads TGTGCCAGCAGCTTAGACCAGGATACGCAGTATTTT. Full variable domain (remainder filled in from reference TRBV11-3 and TRBJ2-3): EAGVVQSPRYKIIEKKQPVAFWCNPISGHNTLYWYLQNLGQGPELLIRYENEEAVDDSQLPKDRFSAERLKGVDSTLKIQPAELGDSAVYLCASSLDQDTQYFGPGTRLTVL.

The chain uses TRBV5-1 and TRBJ2-5, with D perhaps matching TRBD2 (5 bases). Germline V lookup: CDR1 SGHRS, CDR2 YFSETQ. V lost 2 bases, J lost 7 bases, and 18 bases lay in between. This CDR3 has 15 amino acids. CDR3 sequence reads: CASSLRGTEVGTQYF. DNA of the CDR3: TGCGCCAGCAGCTTACGGGGTACCGAGGTGGGGACCCAGTACTTC.

The chain couples TRBV28 to TRBJ2-5; D is perhaps TRBD1 (8 bases). V was clipped by 7 bases and J by 5 bases, with 20 bases between them. Germline CDR1 and CDR2: MDHEN and SYDVKM. The CDR3 runs 15 residues. The CDR3 reads CASISHTGGGETQYF. CDR3 sequence (DNA): TGTGCCAGCATATCCCACACAGGGGGAGGGGAGACCCAGTACTTC.

This chain uses TRBV27 with TRBJ2-5, with 7 nucleotides matching TRBD2. The length of the CDR3 is 16 residues. CDR1 MNHEY and CDR2 SMNVEV come from the germline V gene (reference sequence). V lost 0 bases, J lost 1 base, and 5 bases stayed unmatched. CDR3 bases: TGTGCCAGCAGTTTATCACCGGGAGGTCCCCAAGAGACCCAGTACTTC. Its protein product is CASSLSPGGPQETQYF.

A single count supports this clone. The V gene is TRBV2, the J gene TRBJ1-3; D possibly corresponds to TRBD1 (5 bases). V was trimmed by 6 bases and J by 4 bases, leaving 13 bases between them. The CDR3 runs to 14 residues. CDR1 and CDR2 (germline): SNHLY, FYNNEI. CDR3 in amino acids: CASSPGSGGNTIYF. The CDR3 bases are TGTGCCAGCAGCCCAGGGTCGGGCGGAAACACCATATATTTT.

This sequence joins TRBV6-6 and TRBJ2-4, with TRBD1 matching 11 bases. J lost 5 bases, V lost 2 bases, and 5 bases had no gene match. The CDR3 spans 16 residues. Germline V gives CDR1 MNHNY, CDR2 SVGAGI (reference sequence). The CDR3 DNA follows: TGTGCCAGCAGTTACGGACAGGGGGCGCATGAAAACATTCAGTACTTC. Translating gives CASSYGQGAHENIQYF.

V usage is TRBV18 and J usage is TRBJ1-1; 7 nucleotides match TRBD1. The trim removed 6 bases at V and 2 bases at J, leaving 6 bases unmatched. CDR1 KGHSH and CDR2 LQKENI come from the germline V gene. The CDR3 contains 14 residues. CDR3 protein: CASSVQGTNTEAFF. As DNA, the CDR3 is TGTGCCAGCTCGGTACAGGGGACCAACACTGAAGCTTTCTTT.

The chain uses TRBV2 and TRBJ2-5, with D hard to call. Germline lookup yields CDR1 SNHLY and CDR2 FYNNEI. The CDR3 consists of 14 residues. The ends were cut back, 4 bases at V and 1 base at J, with 10 bases in the middle. CDR3 in amino acids: CASSGMAAQETQYF. The CDR3, as DNA: TGTGCCAGCAGTGGGATGGCGGCCCAAGAGACCCAGTACTTC.

This clone was picked up a small number of times. The rearrangement joins TRBV21-1 to TRBJ2-7; TRBD1, the table's D call, was not compared with the DNA. TRBV21-1 is marked as a pseudogene. The CDR3 runs 16 residues. This chain's CDR3 is CASTKVRGPPSYEQYF. The CDR3 DNA sequence: TGTGCCAGCACCAAAGTAAGGGGCCCCCCCTCCTACGAGCAGTACTTC.

This clone showed up just once. The rearrangement links TRBV13 to TRBJ2-2; no clear D gene. Trimming pared 2 bases from V and 7 bases from J, leaving 11 bases between. Germline V gene data show CDR1 as PRHDT and CDR2 as FYEKMQ (reference sequence). The CDR3 contains 14 residues. This CDR3 is CASSLQYGGGELFF. CDR3 DNA sequence: TGTGCCAGCAGCTTACAATACGGTGGCGGGGAGCTGTTTTTT.

This rearrangement joins TRBV2 to TRBJ2-2; 14 bases agree with TRBD2. After removal of 6 bases from V and 6 bases from J, the junction contained 9 bases not matched to a gene. Germline loops: CDR1 SNHLY, CDR2 FYNNEI. This CDR3 contains 17 residues. CDR3 DNA sequence: TGTGCCAGCAGATTGAGGACTAGCGGGAGGAGGGCCGGGGAGCTGTTTTTT. Amino acids: CASRLRTSGRRAGELFF. The whole variable domain, remainder taken from reference TRBV2 and TRBJ2-2, is EPEVTQTPSHQVTQMGQEVILRCVPISNHLYFYWYRQILGQKVEFLVSFYNNEISEKSEIFDDQFSVERPDGSNFTLKIRSTKLEDSAMYFCASRLRTSGRRAGELFFGEGSRLTVL.

V is TRBV7-4 and J is TRBJ2-5, with 11 bases that match TRBD1. Germline CDR1 is SGHVT and CDR2 is SQSDAQ. Unmatched junction bases numbered 9, after V lost 3 bases and J lost 0 bases. The length of the CDR3 is 18 residues. The CDR3 here is CASSLVDRGQLYQETQYF. The CDR3 DNA sequence: TGTGCCAGCAGCTTGGTGGACAGGGGGCAGTTGTACCAAGAGACCCAGTACTTC.

This chain connects TRBV29-1 to TRBJ2-3, with D perhaps matching TRBD1 (6 bases). V gave up 7 bases and J gave up 0 bases, with 14 bases separating them. Germline CDR1 reads SQVTM; CDR2 reads ANQGSEA. This CDR3 has 14 amino acids. The CDR3 sequence is CSGRPQGSTDTQYF. The CDR3 DNA follows: TGCAGCGGTAGACCACAGGGTAGCACAGATACGCAGTATTTT.

The genes are TRBV5-4 and TRBJ2-7, with D perhaps TRBD2 (5 bases). There are 14 residues in the CDR3. Germline assignment: CDR1 SGHNT and CDR2 YYREEE (reference sequence). Trimming removed 2 bases from V and 5 bases from J, with 14 bases in between. CDR3 protein: CASSFEGPRNEQYF. CDR3 nucleotide sequence: TGTGCCAGCAGCTTTGAGGGCCCCAGGAACGAGCAGTACTTC.

In its sample, this clone was seen a few times. This rearrangement joins TRBV20-1 to TRBJ1-2; TRBD1 aligns across 9 bases. J gave up 4 bases and V 3 bases, and 12 bases lay outside the gene matches. From germline, CDR1 is DFQATT and CDR2 SNEGSKA (reference sequence). This CDR3 comprises 16 residues. The CDR3 coding sequence is TGCAGTGCTAGTGCCCAACAGGGGGCTCTTGCCTATGGCTACACCTTC. Residues: CSASAQQGALAYGYTF.

A few counts support this clone. The chain carries TRBV28 and TRBJ1-2, with unresolved D. The germline CDR1 and CDR2 sequences are MDHEN and SYDVKM. The CDR3 spans 12 residues. The ends were cut back, 3 bases at V and 8 bases at J, with 10 bases in the middle. CDR3 bases: TGTGCCAGCAGTTTGCTCCCGCAGGGCTACACCTTC. Protein sequence: CASSLLPQGYTF.

V usage is TRBV19 and J usage is TRBJ2-2, with 9 bases matching TRBD2. Germline V gene data show CDR1 as LNHDA and CDR2 as SQIVND (reference sequence). The CDR3 extends over 17 amino acids. After removal of 5 bases from V and 3 bases from J, the junction contained 10 bases not matched to a gene. CDR3 DNA sequence: TGTGCCAGTAGTCCAGGCCCGACTAGCGGATACACCGGGGAGCTGTTTTTT. Translation gives CASSPGPTSGYTGELFF.

The chain recombines TRBV23-1 with TRBJ2-7, with 9 bases aligning to TRBD2. TRBV23-1 is placed among ORFs of uncertain function. Trimming removed 8 bases from V and 9 bases from J; junction bases left unmatched: 14. The CDR3 is made up of 14 amino acids. CDR3 protein: CASSRAAGGPRQYF. The CDR3 DNA sequence: TGCGCCAGCTCCCGGGCGGCGGGAGGGCCTAGGCAGTACTTC.

The CDR3 coding sequence is TGCGCCAGCAGCTTGGCTCGGGGATACGAGCAGTACTTC. This codes for CASSLARGYEQYF. V usage is TRBV5-1 and J usage is TRBJ2-7; weak D call: TRBD2 (5 bases). Trimming took off 0 bases at V and 4 bases at J, with 8 bases between the two ends. There are 13 residues in the CDR3. The germline V gene encodes CDR1 SGHRS and CDR2 YFSETQ.

This clone showed up just a few times. The gene calls are TRBV5-4 and TRBJ1-1; TRBD1 matches at 7 bases. The CDR3 loop spans 15 amino acids. Germline-derived CDR1 and CDR2 are SGHNT and YYREEE (reference sequence). Losses at the gene ends were 4 bases for V and 3 bases for J; bases not matched to a gene: 9. The DNA of the CDR3 is TGTGCCAGCAGCCGAAGGGGGCGAGAGGACACTGAAGCTTTCTTT. Translated: CASSRRGREDTEAFF.

A remark on this clone: This same CDR3 is encoded by further DNA sequences in the sample. The chain recombines TRBV7-2 with TRBJ2-2; 7 positions agree with TRBD2. V lost 1 base and J lost 0; bases outside the gene matches: 2. The CDR3 length is 16 residues. Germline loops: CDR1 SGHTA, CDR2 FQGNSA. CDR3 loop: CASSLVAGANTGELFF. In nucleotides, the CDR3 is TGTGCCAGCAGCTTAGTAGCGGGCGCGAACACCGGGGAGCTGTTTTTT.

V is TRBV19 and J is TRBJ2-7, with 9 positions matching TRBD1. This CDR3 spans 16 amino acids. From germline, CDR1 is LNHDA and CDR2 SQIVND (reference sequence). Trimming at V came to 3 bases and at J to 5 bases, leaving 11 bases not matched to a gene. This chain's CDR3 is CASSIARGQGGHEQYF. The DNA of the CDR3 is TGTGCCAGTAGTATTGCCCGGGGACAGGGTGGCCACGAGCAGTACTTC.

The chain joins TRBV10-3 to TRBJ1-1; D might be TRBD1 (5 bases). Germline V gene sequence: CDR1 ENHRY, CDR2 SYGVKD. The CDR3 covers 14 residues. The germline V and J ends were trimmed by 6 bases and 1 base, with 12 bases remaining between them. The CDR3 reads CAISLDSRNTEAFF. DNA for the CDR3: TGTGCCATCAGCCTTGACAGTAGGAACACTGAAGCTTTCTTT.